A selection of T cell receptor beta chains follows, all from one sample in a study of T cells after yellow fever vaccination. TCRdb redid the calling of the 5' RACE reads with MiXCR, one entry per CDR3 protein. The sample lists around 340,000 distinct CDR3 sequences, roughly 8.7% occurring once. Specimen: PBMCs, collected on the day of the first yellow fever vaccination. The receptors come from a man between 18 and 35 years old who received the YFV17D yellow fever vaccine. Each CDR3 is given with its conserved first and last residue. Each record gives: clone size, D gene, J gene, V gene, CDR3 protein, CDR3 DNA. D genes are given only for firm matches. Clone size is stated in some rows and not others, as once, few, many or a class when expanded.

abundance: few
d_gene: NA
j_gene: TRBJ2-6
v_gene: TRBV27
CDR3aa: CASSLVQGYSGANVLTF
CDR3nt: TGTGCCAGCAGCTTGGTACAGGGATACTCTGGGGCCAACGTCCTGACTTTC

abundance: many
d_gene: NA
j_gene: TRBJ2-7
v_gene: TRBV6-6
CDR3aa: CASGHEQYF
CDR3nt: TGTGCCAGCGGCCACGAGCAGTACTTC

abundance: few
d_gene: NA
j_gene: TRBJ1-1
v_gene: TRBV6-1
CDR3aa: CASSPDRARGTEAFF
CDR3nt: TGTGCCAGCAGTCCGGACCGAGCTAGAGGTACTGAAGCTTTCTTT

abundance: many
d_gene: NA
j_gene: TRBJ2-2
v_gene: TRBV29-1
CDR3aa: CSVDKLDTGELFF
CDR3nt: TGCAGCGTTGACAAACTCGACACCGGGGAGCTGTTTTTT

abundance: NA
d_gene: NA
j_gene: TRBJ1-1
v_gene: TRBV5-1
CDR3aa: CASSWGTGGTEAFF
CDR3nt: TGCGCCAGCAGCTGGGGAACTGGGGGCACTGAAGCTTTCTTT

abundance: few
d_gene: NA
j_gene: TRBJ2-2
v_gene: TRBV9
CDR3aa: CASSVGSPNTGELFF
CDR3nt: TGTGCCAGCAGCGTTGGCAGCCCGAACACCGGGGAGCTGTTTTTT

abundance: few
d_gene: TRBD1
j_gene: TRBJ1-6
v_gene: TRBV5-1
CDR3aa: CASNSGQGSPLHF
CDR3nt: TGCGCCAGCAATTCCGGACAGGGGTCACCCCTCCACTTT

abundance: few
d_gene: TRBD1
j_gene: TRBJ1-2
v_gene: TRBV20-1
CDR3aa: CSATYRMDRAGYGYTF
CDR3nt: TGCAGTGCTACCTATCGAATGGACAGGGCGGGCTATGGCTACACCTTC

abundance: few
d_gene: TRBD1
j_gene: TRBJ2-2
v_gene: TRBV4-1
CDR3aa: CASSSFPGQGNTGELFF
CDR3nt: TGCGCCAGCAGCTCTTTTCCGGGACAGGGGAACACCGGGGAGCTGTTTTTT

abundance: many
d_gene: TRBD2
j_gene: TRBJ2-1
v_gene: TRBV20-1
CDR3aa: CSARGLAEYNEQFF
CDR3nt: TGCAGTGCTAGAGGACTAGCGGAATACAATGAGCAGTTCTTC

abundance: few
d_gene: NA
j_gene: TRBJ2-2
v_gene: TRBV14
CDR3aa: CASSRTLSNTGELFF
CDR3nt: TGTGCCAGCAGCCGCACCCTGTCGAACACCGGGGAGCTGTTTTTT

abundance: NA
d_gene: TRBD1
j_gene: TRBJ2-3
v_gene: TRBV4-3
CDR3aa: CASSRTYRGESSDTQYF
CDR3nt: TGCGCCAGCAGCCGAACCTACAGGGGGGAGTCTTCCGATACGCAGTATTTT

abundance: NA
d_gene: NA
j_gene: TRBJ2-6
v_gene: TRBV10-3
CDR3aa: CAISEVARGNVLTF
CDR3nt: TGTGCCATCAGTGAGGTCGCCAGGGGCAACGTCCTGACTTTC

abundance: NA
d_gene: TRBD1
j_gene: TRBJ2-2
v_gene: TRBV19
CDR3aa: CASSTTGTGIYTGELFF
CDR3nt: TGTGCCAGTAGTACAACCGGGACAGGGATATACACCGGGGAGCTGTTTTTT

abundance: NA
d_gene: NA
j_gene: TRBJ1-4
v_gene: TRBV19
CDR3aa: CASSMLGGINEKLFF
CDR3nt: TGTGCCAGTAGTATGCTTGGGGGAATTAATGAAAAACTGTTTTTT

abundance: NA
d_gene: TRBD1
j_gene: TRBJ2-1
v_gene: TRBV11-1
CDR3aa: CASSLPGTGVNEQFF
CDR3nt: TGTGCCAGCAGCTTACCCGGGACAGGAGTGAATGAGCAGTTCTTC

abundance: many
d_gene: TRBD1
j_gene: TRBJ2-1
v_gene: TRBV5-1
CDR3aa: CASSGLTGNNEQFF
CDR3nt: TGCGCCAGCAGCGGACTGACAGGGAACAATGAGCAGTTCTTC

abundance: few
d_gene: TRBD1
j_gene: TRBJ2-1
v_gene: TRBV6-5
CDR3aa: CASSYGGQGGGEQFF
CDR3nt: TGTGCCAGCAGTTACGGGGGACAGGGAGGCGGTGAGCAGTTCTTC

abundance: NA
d_gene: TRBD2
j_gene: TRBJ2-1
v_gene: TRBV5-6
CDR3aa: CASSQMLAGEQFF
CDR3nt: TGTGCCAGCAGCCAGATGCTAGCGGGGGAGCAGTTCTTC

abundance: few
d_gene: NA
j_gene: TRBJ2-5
v_gene: TRBV10-3
CDR3aa: CAISESGKETQYF
CDR3nt: TGTGCCATCAGTGAGTCCGGTAAAGAGACCCAGTACTTC

abundance: NA
d_gene: TRBD2
j_gene: TRBJ2-5
v_gene: TRBV24-1
CDR3aa: CATSDDQTSAQETQYF
CDR3nt: TGTGCCACCAGTGATGATCAGACTAGCGCCCAAGAGACCCAGTACTTC

abundance: many
d_gene: NA
j_gene: TRBJ2-7
v_gene: TRBV7-9
CDR3aa: CASSTGAPNSYEQYF
CDR3nt: TGTGCCAGCAGCACGGGGGCCCCCAATTCCTACGAGCAGTACTTC

abundance: many
d_gene: TRBD2
j_gene: TRBJ2-3
v_gene: TRBV7-2
CDR3aa: CASGGGDTDTQYF
CDR3nt: TGTGCCAGCGGCGGGGGGGACACAGATACGCAGTATTTT

abundance: NA
d_gene: NA
j_gene: TRBJ2-3
v_gene: TRBV10-3
CDR3aa: CAISESGLPTDTQYF
CDR3nt: TGTGCCATCAGTGAGTCGGGACTTCCCACAGATACGCAGTATTTT

abundance: few
d_gene: TRBD2
j_gene: TRBJ2-1
v_gene: TRBV7-9
CDR3aa: CASSLALAGGFEQFF
CDR3nt: TGTGCCAGCAGCTTAGCGCTGGCGGGGGGGTTTGAGCAGTTCTTC

abundance: NA
d_gene: NA
j_gene: TRBJ1-6
v_gene: TRBV5-1
CDR3aa: CASSRQSSYNSPLHF
CDR3nt: TGCGCCAGCAGCCGGCAGAGCTCCTATAATTCACCCCTCCACTTT

abundance: few
d_gene: TRBD1
j_gene: TRBJ2-1
v_gene: TRBV7-3
CDR3aa: CASSLGQGRYNEQFF
CDR3nt: TGTGCCAGCAGCCTCGGACAGGGAAGATACAATGAGCAGTTCTTC

abundance: NA
d_gene: NA
j_gene: TRBJ2-1
v_gene: TRBV6-2/TRBV6-3
CDR3aa: CASSAQGRGEQFF
CDR3nt: TGTGCCAGCAGTGCTCAGGGGCGGGGTGAGCAGTTCTTC

abundance: many
d_gene: TRBD2
j_gene: TRBJ2-5
v_gene: TRBV6-9
CDR3aa: CASTDSGGYQETQYF
CDR3nt: TGTGCCAGCACTGATAGCGGGGGATACCAAGAGACCCAGTACTTC

abundance: few
d_gene: NA
j_gene: TRBJ2-6
v_gene: TRBV20-1
CDR3aa: CSASSGDSGANVLTF
CDR3nt: TGCAGTGCCTCGTCTGGGGACTCTGGGGCCAACGTCCTGACTTTC

abundance: once
d_gene: NA
j_gene: TRBJ2-2
v_gene: TRBV5-1
CDR3aa: CASSLCLEELFF
CDR3nt: TGCGCCAGCAGCTTGTGCCTGGAGGAGCTGTTTTTT

abundance: NA
d_gene: NA
j_gene: TRBJ2-3
v_gene: TRBV4-2
CDR3aa: CASSQDGARTDTQYF
CDR3nt: TGTGCCAGCAGCCAAGATGGGGCACGAACAGATACGCAGTATTTT

abundance: few
d_gene: NA
j_gene: TRBJ2-4
v_gene: TRBV7-9
CDR3aa: CASSLVLGPLGNIQYF
CDR3nt: TGTGCCAGCAGCTTAGTGTTGGGCCCCCTCGGTAACATTCAGTACTTC

abundance: many
d_gene: NA
j_gene: TRBJ2-3
v_gene: TRBV5-8
CDR3aa: CASSSTRWGGLFTDTQYF
CDR3nt: TGTGCCAGCAGCTCCACCCGGTGGGGGGGGCTCTTCACAGATACGCAGTATTTT

abundance: few
d_gene: TRBD2
j_gene: TRBJ2-1
v_gene: TRBV20-1
CDR3aa: CSARRYGGGTYNEQFF
CDR3nt: TGCAGTGCTAGACGCTATGGGGGGGGAACCTACAATGAGCAGTTCTTC

abundance: NA
d_gene: NA
j_gene: TRBJ1-2
v_gene: TRBV4-1
CDR3aa: CASSPQHDANYGYTF
CDR3nt: TGCGCCAGCAGCCCTCAACATGATGCTAACTATGGCTACACCTTC